The 22 T cell receptor beta chains presented below share a single source sample, sequenced in a study of T cells in Graves' hyperthyroidism and ophthalmopathy. Researchers took RNA transcripts and amplified the TCR beta CDR3 regions from them. TCR CDR3 regions were first amplified by RT-PCR with HTBI primers. TCRdb passed the multiplex PCR reads through MiXCR, listing each CDR3 protein once. This table has 95,000 to 110,000 distinct CDR3 sequences, about 17% appearing once. The material sequenced was blood. The receptor set was obtained from a woman aged 45-65 years with Graves' hyperthyroidism.

This clonotype occurred many times. This chain connects TRBV6-1 to TRBJ1-2; weak D call: TRBD1 (6 bases). V lost 5 bases, J lost 2 bases, and 30 bases lay in between. From germline, CDR1 is MNHNS and CDR2 SASEGT. The CDR3 consists of 20 residues. This CDR3 is CASSYPLTGTRASSNYGYTF. The CDR3 DNA reads TGTGCCAGCAGTTACCCTCTCACCGGGACACGGGCAAGCTCCAACTATGGCTACACCTTC.

The chain has TRBV5-1 and TRBJ2-3; D call uncertain. The germline V gene has CDR1 SGHRS and CDR2 YFSETQ. Trimming removed 7 bases at V and 7 bases at J, with 19 bases between. The CDR3 is 14 residues long. This CDR3 is CASAAGSSRYTQYF. CDR3 in DNA: TGCGCCAGCGCCGCCGGATCCTCACGATATACGCAGTATTTT.

The chain carries TRBV12-3 or TRBV12-4 and TRBJ2-7; 7 bases fit TRBD1. This CDR3 is built from 13 residues. V trimming: 6 bases; J trimming: 9 bases; junction bases outside the gene matches: 11. CDR3 in amino acids: CASSQGTATRQYF. Here the CDR3 DNA reads TGTGCCAGCAGCCAAGGGACAGCTACTCGGCAGTACTTC.

There are many counts of this clonotype. This chain connects TRBV7-2 to TRBJ2-5; possible D gene TRBD2, 5 bases. The germline CDR1 and CDR2 sequences are SGHTA and FQGNSA. V lost 2 bases, J lost 7 bases, and 14 bases lay in between. This CDR3 is built from 14 residues. The CDR3 DNA sequence: TGTGCCAGCAGCTTAAGCGGAACGGTGGGGACCCAGTACTTC. The encoded protein is CASSLSGTVGTQYF.

This chain connects TRBV12-3 or TRBV12-4 to TRBJ2-5; 11 bases are a match to TRBD2. J gave up 5 bases and V 2 bases, and 1 base lay outside the gene matches. The CDR3 has 14 amino acids. The CDR3 is CASSLSSGRETQYF. In DNA, the CDR3 is TGTGCCAGCAGTTTATCTAGCGGGAGGGAGACCCAGTACTTC.

This clonotype was seen a handful of times. An end of the junction differs from the germline gene, which may be a read error. The chain links TRBV6-1 to TRBJ2-1; D not resolved. CDR3 length equals 12 residues. CDR1 and CDR2 (germline): MNHNS, SASEGT. The CDR3 sequence: CASSENEWKGIF. The CDR3 DNA sequence: TGTGCCAGCAGTGAAAATGAGTGGAAGGGAATCTTC.

There are many counts of this clonotype. The rearrangement joins TRBV27 to TRBJ1-2; D gene uncertain. Germline V CDR1 and CDR2: MNHEY, SMNVEV (reference sequence). The V end was cut by 2 bases, the J end by 9 bases, with 13 bases between. This CDR3 region has 13 residues. The CDR3 here is CASSLMASRSYTF. The CDR3 DNA follows: TGTGCCAGCAGTTTAATGGCTAGCCGGAGCTACACCTTC.

This clonotype was recorded many times. The chain joins TRBV28 to TRBJ2-7; D may be TRBD1 (5 bases). The germline V gene encodes CDR1 MDHEN and CDR2 SYDVKM. The CDR3 sequence is 14 residues long. V lost 6 bases and J 2 bases, leaving 14 bases between the germline ends. In DNA form, the CDR3 reads TGTGCCAGCAGGGGGCCGCCGCACCCCTACGAGCAGTACTTC. Translation gives CASRGPPHPYEQYF.

This clonotype was observed many times. The rearrangement links TRBV18 to TRBJ2-1; TRBD2 agrees at 9 bases. Germline CDR1 KGHSH, CDR2 LQKENI. V shed 3 bases and J 6 bases; nucleotides not matched to a gene: 9. This CDR3 comprises 16 residues. The CDR3 DNA reads TGTGCCAGCTCACCCTCGAGGCGGGAGGGAATCAATGAGCAGTTCTTC. Protein: CASSPSRREGINEQFF.

This chain links TRBV25-1 with TRBJ2-3; D is unclear. With 0 bases removed from V and 2 bases from J, the gap between germline ends came to 6 bases. The V gene's germline CDR1 is MGHDK and CDR2 SYGVNS. CDR3 length: 14 amino acids. The CDR3: CASSEYPHTDTQYF. Here the CDR3 DNA reads TGTGCCAGCAGTGAATATCCCCACACAGATACGCAGTATTTT.

The chain employs TRBV11-3 and TRBJ2-3, with D unclear. The CDR3 contains 16 residues. Trimming removed 6 bases at V and 0 bases at J, with 16 bases between. The germline CDR1 and CDR2 sequences are SGHNT and YENEEA. The DNA of the CDR3 is TGTGCCAGCAGTGAAATAAACCTTTCTAGCACAGATACGCAGTATTTT. It translates to CASSEINLSSTDTQYF.

This clonotype was observed many times. The V and J genes are TRBV30 and TRBJ1-2, with D unresolved. CDR1 is GTSNPN and CDR2 is SVGIG in the germline V gene (reference sequence). V dropped 5 bases and J dropped 8 bases, with 12 bases sitting between them. There are 11 residues in the CDR3. This CDR3 reads CAWDLGNGYTF. In nucleotides, the CDR3 is TGTGCCTGGGACCTGGGGAACGGCTACACCTTC.

This clonotype was seen at least ten times. The chain links TRBV6-1 to TRBJ2-3; D is unresolved. V lost 5 bases and J 6 bases, leaving 6 bases between the germline ends. The CDR3 is 11 residues long. The germline CDR1 and CDR2 sequences are MNHNS and SASEGT. CDR3 in amino acids: CASSWADTQYF. The DNA for the CDR3 is TGTGCCAGCAGTTGGGCGGATACGCAGTATTTT.

This clonotype appeared many times. The chain joins TRBV14 to TRBJ2-7; a weak D match, TRBD1 (6 bases). V was trimmed by 4 bases and J by 0 bases, leaving 13 bases between them. CDR1 and CDR2 (germline): SGHDN, FVKESK. CDR3 length equals 15 residues. This CDR3 reads CASSLTGLSSYEQYF. Here the CDR3 DNA reads TGTGCCAGCAGCCTGACAGGTCTCAGCTCCTACGAGCAGTACTTC.

This clonotype was counted at least ten times. V usage is TRBV4-1 and J usage is TRBJ2-1, with D unresolved. Germline values: CDR1 MGHRA, CDR2 YSYEKL. This CDR3 contains 16 residues. Trimming removed 6 bases at V and 5 bases at J, with 20 bases between. DNA for the CDR3: TGCGCCAGCAGGCCCCGGGTAATGGAAAAAGACAATGAGCAGTTCTTC. Encoded protein: CASRPRVMEKDNEQFF.

The table lists this clonotype with many counts. The chain couples TRBV18 to TRBJ2-7, with no clear D. The V and J ends lost 4 bases and 6 bases respectively, with 19 bases between them. The CDR3 length is 15 residues. The V gene's germline CDR1 is KGHSH and CDR2 LQKENI. In nucleotides, the CDR3 is TGTGCCAGCTCACTCCAGGCGACACCCTTCGGCGAGCAGTACTTC. It encodes CASSLQATPFGEQYF.

This clonotype was recorded many times. V and J are TRBV28 and TRBJ2-1, with 9 bases fitting TRBD2. Trimming at V came to 6 bases and at J to 7 bases, leaving 10 bases not matched to a gene. In germline, CDR1 is MDHEN, CDR2 SYDVKM. The CDR3 loop spans 15 amino acids. The CDR3 reads CASSYRLAGPNEQFF. In DNA, the CDR3 is TGTGCCAGCAGCTACAGGCTAGCGGGGCCTAATGAGCAGTTCTTC. The full variable domain, rest sourced from reference TRBV28 and TRBJ2-1, is DVKVTQSSRYLVKRTGEKVFLECVQDMDHENMFWYRQDPGLGLRLIYFSYDVKMKEKGDIPEGYSVSREKKERFSLILESASTNQTSMYLCASSYRLAGPNEQFFGPGTRLTVL.

This clonotype was picked up a small number of times. DNA for the CDR3: TGTGCCACCAGTGATTCTAGCGGGAGGGCATCCTACAATGAGCAGTTCTTC. It is translated as CATSDSSGRASYNEQFF. This chain connects TRBV24-1 to TRBJ2-1, with 12 bases fitting TRBD2. The CDR3 is 17 residues long. The V gene's germline CDR1 is KGHDR and CDR2 SFDVKD. V dropped 2 bases and J dropped 1; count of bases not matched to a gene: 2.

In its sample, this clonotype was seen a few times. The chain joins TRBV6-5 to TRBJ2-2; the D is unclear. V lost 2 bases to trimming and J lost 6 bases, with 4 bases between them. The CDR3 is 12 amino acids. The V gene's germline CDR1 is MNHEY and CDR2 SVGAGI. CDR3 bases: TGTGCCAGCAGTTACCACTCCGGGGAGCTGTTTTTT. Translating it yields CASSYHSGELFF.

This clonotype was counted many times. This chain uses TRBV7-8 with TRBJ1-4; TRBD1 is a possible D gene (6 bases). This CDR3 spans 17 amino acids. The germline CDR1 and CDR2 sequences are SGHVS and FQNEAQ. The germline V and J ends were trimmed by 3 bases and 4 bases, with 18 bases remaining between them. The chain's CDR3 is CASSLDSNGGVNEKLFF. The CDR3 DNA reads TGTGCCAGCAGCTTGGACAGTAACGGGGGCGTTAATGAAAAACTGTTTTTT. Variable domain in full (rest from reference TRBV7-8 and TRBJ1-4): GAGVSQSPRYKVAKRGQDVALRCDPISGHVSLFWYQQALGQGPEFLTYFQNEAQLDKSGLPSDRFFAERPEGSVSTLKIQRTQQEDSAVYLCASSLDSNGGVNEKLFFGSGTQLSVL.

Only a few counts were recorded for this clonotype. This chain joins TRBV19 and TRBJ1-1; no clear D gene. V was clipped by 5 bases and J by 1 base, with 8 bases between them. The CDR3 totals 13 residues. CDR1 is LNHDA and CDR2 is SQIVND in the germline V gene (reference sequence). The chain's CDR3 is CASSQLRNTEAFF. The CDR3 nucleotides are TGTGCCAGTAGTCAACTGCGGAACACTGAAGCTTTCTTT. Using reference TRBV19 and TRBJ1-1 for the parts outside the CDR3, the full variable domain is DGGITQSPKYLFRKEGQNVTLSCEQNLNHDAMYWYRQDPGQGLRLIYYSQIVNDFQKGDIAEGYSVSREKKESFPLTVTSAQKNPTAFYLCASSQLRNTEAFFGQGTRLTVV.

In its sample, this clonotype was seen many times. The chain employs TRBV20-1 and TRBJ2-1; 13 bases agree with TRBD2. Germline CDR1 and CDR2: DFQATT and SNEGSKA (reference sequence). There are 14 residues in the CDR3. Losses at the gene ends were 6 bases for V and 8 bases for J; bases not matched to a gene: 7. The CDR3 DNA is TGCAGTGCGCGGACTAGCGGGAGACTCCATGAGCAGTTCTTC. It codes for CSARTSGRLHEQFF.